These 23 T cell receptor beta chains were all obtained from the same sample, sequenced in a study of T cell responses to AZD1222 COVID-19 vaccine. Only in-frame clones appear in the TCRdb table, and some are missing; sequencing was by immunoSEQ multiplex PCR. The sample contains about 140,000 clones, around nine tenths of which appear only once. Sequenced here: peripheral blood, sampled on day 0 of AZD1222 vaccination. These receptors were collected from an adult in good health.

This sequence joins TRBV30 and TRBJ2-3, with TRBD1 matching over 8 bases. The V and J ends lost 2 bases and 0 bases, in that order; junction bases with no gene match: 4. Germline-derived CDR1 and CDR2 are GTSNPN and SVGIG (reference sequence). This CDR3 spans 15 amino acids. The CDR3 loop is CAWSPGQASTDTQYF. The CDR3 bases are TGTGCCTGGAGTCCGGGACAGGCTAGCACAGATACGCAGTATTTT.

V usage is TRBV30 and J usage is TRBJ1-1; weak D call: TRBD1 (5 bases). The CDR3 contains 14 residues. V was shortened by 5 bases and J by 5 bases, with 18 bases between the two germline ends. Germline V lookup: CDR1 GTSNPN, CDR2 SVGIG (reference sequence). The CDR3 nucleotides read TGTGCCTGGTATCCGGGACCCTTGCCGACTGAAGCTTTCTTT. Translation gives CAWYPGPLPTEAFF.

This clone was recorded a few times. This chain connects TRBV25-1 to TRBJ2-7, with D perhaps matching TRBD1 (6 bases). V was cut by 3 bases and J by 4 bases, with 13 bases left in between. The germline CDR1 and CDR2 sequences are MGHDK and SYGVNS. The CDR3 is 14 residues long. CDR3 coding DNA: TGTGCCAGCAGTGATGTGGGGACAAAGTACGAGCAGTACTTC. As protein: CASSDVGTKYEQYF.

The V call is TRBV28, the J call TRBJ2-1; 12 bases match TRBD2. This CDR3 has 15 residues. V dropped 3 bases and J dropped 10; count of bases not matched to a gene: 7. The germline V gene encodes CDR1 MDHEN and CDR2 SYDVKM. CDR3 residues: CASSFPTSGGAEQFF. CDR3 nucleotide sequence: TGTGCCAGCAGTTTCCCGACTAGCGGGGGCGCCGAGCAGTTCTTC.

V and J are TRBV6-5 and TRBJ2-7, with TRBD1 matching over 10 bases. J was trimmed by 3 bases and V by 6 bases; bases with no gene match: 5. In germline, CDR1 is MNHEY, CDR2 SVGAGI. CDR3 length: 14 amino acids. For the CDR3, the DNA is TGTGCCAGCAGCGAGGGGACAGGGGTCTACGAGCAGTACTTC. This sequence encodes CASSEGTGVYEQYF.

The chain is built from TRBV28 and TRBJ1-1, with D possibly matching TRBD1 (6 bases). Germline V lookup: CDR1 MDHEN, CDR2 SYDVKM. Trimming cost V 5 bases and J 6 bases, with 16 bases left between them. The CDR3 loop spans 14 amino acids. Here the CDR3 reads CASSAPHRVAEAFF. CDR3 in DNA: TGTGCCAGCAGTGCTCCCCACAGGGTAGCTGAAGCTTTCTTT.

The rearrangement uses TRBV30 and TRBJ1-5; a possible D gene is TRBD1 (5 bases). Trimming removed 2 bases at V and 3 bases at J, with 14 bases between. Germline V gene lookup returns CDR1 GTSNPN and CDR2 SVGIG (reference sequence). The CDR3 has 15 residues. Here the CDR3 reads CAWSPNRFSNQPQHF. As DNA, the CDR3 is TGTGCCTGGAGTCCCAACAGGTTTTCCAATCAGCCCCAGCATTTT.

This chain links TRBV15 with TRBJ1-5; TRBD1 matches at 8 bases. The CDR3 runs to 18 residues. CDR1 is LNHNV and CDR2 is YYDKDF in the germline V gene (reference sequence). Trimming removed 0 bases from V and 2 bases from J; junction bases left unmatched: 9. The CDR3 DNA reads as TGTGCCACCAGCAGAGACCGACAATTGACAGGGGGCAATCAGCCCCAGCATTTT. Amino acids: CATSRDRQLTGGNQPQHF.

The chain is built from TRBV28 and TRBJ1-2; D unclear. Germline CDR1 MDHEN, CDR2 SYDVKM. The CDR3 is 12 residues long. Trimming removed 6 bases at V and 4 bases at J, with 9 bases between. The CDR3 sequence: CASRATSYGYTF. CDR3 nucleotide sequence: TGTGCCAGCAGAGCCACATCCTATGGCTACACCTTC.

The chain uses TRBV5-1 and TRBJ2-5; weak D call: TRBD1 (5 bases). The germline gives CDR1 SGHRS, CDR2 YFSETQ. The ends were cut back, 0 bases at V and 5 bases at J, with 17 bases in the middle. The CDR3 length is 16 residues. In DNA, the CDR3 is TGCGCCAGCAGCTTGGGCTCGGTACAGGTCGCGGAGACCCAGTACTTC. Encoded protein: CASSLGSVQVAETQYF. The complete variable domain, with remaining parts taken from reference TRBV5-1 and TRBJ2-5, reads KAGVTQTPRYLIKTRGQQVTLSCSPISGHRSVSWYQQTPGQGLQFLFEYFSETQRNKGNFPGRFSGRQFSNSRSEMNVSTLELGDSALYLCASSLGSVQVAETQYFGPGTRLLVL.

The CDR3 protein is CATSGAGQFSYNEQFF. For the CDR3, the DNA is TGTGCCACCAGTGGGGCAGGGCAGTTCTCCTACAATGAGCAGTTCTTC. The chain employs TRBV24-1 and TRBJ2-1; D perhaps matches TRBD1 (5 bases). CDR1 and CDR2 (germline): KGHDR, SFDVKD. The CDR3 loop spans 16 amino acids. V was cut by 5 bases and J by 0 bases, with 13 bases left in between.

The rearrangement links TRBV5-1 to TRBJ2-3; possibly TRBD1 for D (6 bases). CDR3 length equals 14 residues. Trimming left V 5 bases short and J 3 bases short, with 13 bases between. CDR1 is SGHRS and CDR2 is YFSETQ in the germline V gene. The DNA for the CDR3 is TGCGCCAGCAGTCAGCAGGGGATTACAGATACGCAGTATTTT. Its translation: CASSQQGITDTQYF. The full variable domain, its missing parts supplied by reference TRBV5-1 and TRBJ2-3, is KAGVTQTPRYLIKTRGQQVTLSCSPISGHRSVSWYQQTPGQGLQFLFEYFSETQRNKGNFPGRFSGRQFSNSRSEMNVSTLELGDSALYLCASSQQGITDTQYFGPGTRLTVL.

This clone was observed once. This sequence joins TRBV7-3 and TRBJ1-6; D is unresolved. The CDR3 runs 15 residues. V lost 1 base to trimming and J lost 2 bases, with 6 bases between them. The germline V gene encodes CDR1 SGHTA and CDR2 FQGTGA. The CDR3 spells CASSLRSTYNSPLHF. CDR3 DNA: TGTGCCAGCAGCTTAAGAAGCACCTATAATTCACCCCTCCACTTT. Filled out from reference TRBV7-3 and TRBJ1-6, the complete variable domain reads GAGVSQTPSNKVTEKGKYVELRCDPISGHTALYWYRQSLGQGPEFLIYFQGTGAADDSGLPNDRFFAVRPEGSVSTLKIQRTERGDSAVYLCASSLRSTYNSPLHFGNGTRLTVT.

This clone was seen once. V gene TRBV13 combines with J gene TRBJ2-7, with 10 positions matching TRBD1. The CDR3 totals 16 residues. CDR1 and CDR2 from the germline V gene are PRHDT and FYEKMQ (reference sequence). V lost 1 base to trimming and J lost 4 bases; unmatched junction nucleotides: 7. CDR3 coding DNA: TGTGCCAGCAGCTTAGTGAACGGACAGGGGGGGTACGAGCAGTACTTC. Amino acid sequence: CASSLVNGQGGYEQYF.

The chain links TRBV19 to TRBJ2-1; 12 positions match TRBD2. The V gene end was trimmed by 6 bases and the J gene end by 6 bases; junction bases not matched to a gene: 0. The CDR3 length is 13 residues. CDR1 LNHDA and CDR2 SQIVND come from the germline V gene (reference sequence). The CDR3 sequence is CASRGLAGNEQFF. The CDR3 DNA sequence: TGTGCCAGTAGGGGACTAGCGGGCAATGAGCAGTTCTTC.

The V gene is TRBV7-2, the J gene TRBJ2-3; weak D call: TRBD2 (6 bases). V lost 1 base and J lost 11, with 10 bases in between. The CDR3 loop spans 12 amino acids. From germline, CDR1 is SGHTA and CDR2 FQGNSA. CDR3 residues: CASSLEAGGQYF. In DNA, the CDR3 is TGTGCCAGCAGCTTAGAAGCGGGTGGGCAGTATTTT.

Written as DNA, the CDR3 is TGTGCCAGCAGCTTAATTGGAGTCACAGATACGCAGTATTTT. This sequence encodes CASSLIGVTDTQYF. V gene TRBV7-3 combines with J gene TRBJ2-3; D gene uncertain. Germline-derived CDR1 and CDR2 are SGHTA and FQGTGA. Trimming took 1 base from V and 2 from J, leaving 7 bases between them. The CDR3 totals 14 residues.

The V gene is TRBV28, the J gene TRBJ2-7, with 9 bases matching TRBD2. Germline CDR1 and CDR2: MDHEN and SYDVKM. V shed 4 bases and J 2 bases; nucleotides not matched to a gene: 6. This CDR3 region has 15 residues. Here the CDR3 DNA reads TGTGCCAGCAGTTCCCCGGCTAGCGGGGCCTACGAGCAGTACTTC. Protein: CASSSPASGAYEQYF.

This rearrangement joins TRBV9 to TRBJ2-7; TRBD1 matches 9 bases. Trimming cost V 4 bases and J 0 bases; bases outside gene matches: 8. The CDR3 is 16 amino acids. The germline CDR1 and CDR2 sequences are SGDLS and YYNGEE. CDR3: CASSFSDRGSSYEQYF. CDR3 bases: TGTGCCAGCAGCTTTTCCGACAGGGGGAGCTCCTACGAGCAGTACTTC.

The chain is built from TRBV28 and TRBJ1-2, with D possibly TRBD1 on 6 matching bases. V gave up 2 bases and J gave up 2 bases, with 12 bases separating them. The CDR3 spans 15 residues. CDR1 is MDHEN, CDR2 SYDVKM, per germline. The DNA of the CDR3 is TGTGCCAGCAGTTTAAGGGGGACGGGGAACTATGGCTACACCTTC. This gives the protein CASSLRGTGNYGYTF.

Here the CDR3 DNA reads TGTGCCAGCAGCCATGGGGACAGCCAAGAGACCCAGTACTTC. This sequence encodes CASSHGDSQETQYF. The J gene is TRBJ2-5, the V gene TRBV5-4, with 7 bases matching TRBD1. J was trimmed by 1 base and V by 4 bases; bases with no gene match: 4. The length of the CDR3 is 14 residues. CDR1 is SGHNT, CDR2 YYREEE, per germline (reference sequence).

The chain recombines TRBV10-3 with TRBJ2-2, with TRBD1 matching over 8 bases. The CDR3 has 16 residues. Germline V gene lookup returns CDR1 ENHRY and CDR2 SYGVKD. J lost 1 base, V lost 3 bases, and 4 bases had no gene match. CDR3 bases: TGTGCCATCAGTGAAGGACAGGGTTGGAACACCGGGGAGCTGTTTTTT. Its translation is CAISEGQGWNTGELFF.

The gene calls are TRBV12-3 or TRBV12-4 and TRBJ1-5, with D perhaps TRBD1 (5 bases). V was clipped by 5 bases and J by 5 bases, with 10 bases between them. This CDR3 region has 13 residues. The CDR3 region has the DNA TGTGCCAGCAGTGCAGACAGATATCAGCCCCAGCATTTT. Translated, it gives CASSADRYQPQHF.